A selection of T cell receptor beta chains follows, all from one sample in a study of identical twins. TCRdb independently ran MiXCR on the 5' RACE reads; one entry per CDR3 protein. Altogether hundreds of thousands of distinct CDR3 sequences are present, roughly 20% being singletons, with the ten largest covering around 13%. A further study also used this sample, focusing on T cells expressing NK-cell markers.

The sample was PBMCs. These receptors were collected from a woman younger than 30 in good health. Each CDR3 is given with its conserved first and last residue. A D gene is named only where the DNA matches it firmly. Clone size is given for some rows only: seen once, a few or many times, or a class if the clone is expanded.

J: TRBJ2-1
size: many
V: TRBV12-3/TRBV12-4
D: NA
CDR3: CASAGGHNEQFF
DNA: TGTGCCAGCGCAGGGGGGCACAATGAGCAGTTCTTC

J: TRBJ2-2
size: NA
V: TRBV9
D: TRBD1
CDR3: CASSVVVGGTGGSPGELFF
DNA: TGTGCCAGCAGCGTAGTAGTAGGGGGGACAGGGGGAAGTCCCGGGGAGCTGTTTTTT

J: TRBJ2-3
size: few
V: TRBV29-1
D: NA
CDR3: CSVRIGADTQYF
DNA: TGCAGCGTGAGGATTGGCGCAGATACGCAGTATTTT

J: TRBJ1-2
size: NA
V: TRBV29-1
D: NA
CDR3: CSVDEQGKLTYGYTF
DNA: TGCAGCGTTGATGAGCAGGGGAAGCTTACCTATGGCTACACCTTC

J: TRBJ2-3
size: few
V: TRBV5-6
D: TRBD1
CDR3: CASSVQGADTQYF
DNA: TGTGCCAGCAGCGTACAGGGGGCAGATACGCAGTATTTT

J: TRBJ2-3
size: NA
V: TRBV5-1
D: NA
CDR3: CASSLPLARDTDTQYF
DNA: TGCGCCAGCAGCTTGCCCTTAGCGAGGGACACAGATACGCAGTATTTT

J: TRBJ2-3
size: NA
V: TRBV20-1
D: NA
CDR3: CSSSRAHLKGTQYF
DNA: TGCAGTTCGTCCCGGGCTCACCTAAAGGGTACGCAGTATTTT

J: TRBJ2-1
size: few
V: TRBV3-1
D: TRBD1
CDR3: CASSQDRGVVVNEQFF
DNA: TGTGCCAGCAGCCAGGACAGGGGAGTAGTCGTAAATGAGCAGTTCTTC

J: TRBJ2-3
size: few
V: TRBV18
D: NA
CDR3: CASSRGRDPLLSTDTQYF
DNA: TGTGCCAGCTCACGCGGCAGGGACCCTTTGCTTAGCACAGATACGCAGTATTTT

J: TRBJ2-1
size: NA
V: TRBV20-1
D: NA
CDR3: CSARVAGSWVTEQFF
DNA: TGCAGTGCTAGAGTGGCGGGCTCCTGGGTCACTGAGCAGTTCTTC

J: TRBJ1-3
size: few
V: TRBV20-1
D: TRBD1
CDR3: CSAMGQGGNTIYF
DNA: TGCAGTGCGATGGGACAGGGTGGAAACACCATATATTTT

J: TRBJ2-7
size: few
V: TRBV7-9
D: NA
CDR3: CASSLDYFGEQYF
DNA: TGTGCCAGCAGCTTAGATTATTTCGGCGAGCAGTACTTC

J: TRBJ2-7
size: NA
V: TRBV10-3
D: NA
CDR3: CAISQFQGRGEQYF
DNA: TGTGCCATCAGTCAATTCCAGGGTAGAGGCGAGCAGTACTTC

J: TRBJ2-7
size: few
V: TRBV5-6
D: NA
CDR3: CASSWDQGTGNYEQYF
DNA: TGTGCCAGCAGCTGGGATCAGGGGACGGGGAACTACGAGCAGTACTTC

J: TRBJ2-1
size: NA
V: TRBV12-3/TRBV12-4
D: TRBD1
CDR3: CASSRDRVTAFF
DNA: TGTGCCAGCAGCAGGGACAGGGTTACAGCGTTCTTC

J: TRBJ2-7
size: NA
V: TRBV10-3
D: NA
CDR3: CAIGPNQGSSYEQYF
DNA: TGTGCCATCGGTCCAAACCAGGGGTCCTCCTACGAGCAGTACTTC

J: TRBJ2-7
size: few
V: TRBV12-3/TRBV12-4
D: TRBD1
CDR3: CASTLGTGNGEQYF
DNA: TGTGCCAGCACCCTCGGGACAGGGAATGGCGAGCAGTACTTC

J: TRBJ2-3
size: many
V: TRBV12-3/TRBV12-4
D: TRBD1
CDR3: CASSQPGQGTDTQYF
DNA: TGTGCCAGCAGTCAGCCGGGACAGGGAACAGATACGCAGTATTTT

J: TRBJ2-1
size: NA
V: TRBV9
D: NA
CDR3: CASSVAGAGYNEQFF
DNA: TGTGCCAGCAGCGTAGCAGGAGCGGGCTACAATGAGCAGTTCTTC

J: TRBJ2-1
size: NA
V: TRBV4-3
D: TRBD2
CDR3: CASSQEWGLAFNEQFF
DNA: TGCGCCAGCAGCCAAGAATGGGGACTAGCGTTCAATGAGCAGTTCTTC

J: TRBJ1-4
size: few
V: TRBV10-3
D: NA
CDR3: CATGAVNEKLFF
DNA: TGTGCCACCGGGGCGGTTAATGAAAAACTGTTTTTT

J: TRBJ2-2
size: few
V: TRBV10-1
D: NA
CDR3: CASSEATSGTGELFF
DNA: TGCGCCAGCAGTGAGGCCACTAGTGGCACCGGGGAGCTGTTTTTT

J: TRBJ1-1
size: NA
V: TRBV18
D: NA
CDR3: CASSLGLQGGIEAFF
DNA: TGTGCCAGCTCACTCGGCCTGCAGGGAGGAATTGAAGCTTTCTTT

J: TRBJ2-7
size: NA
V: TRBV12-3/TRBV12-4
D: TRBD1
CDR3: CASSLWTGVSYEQYF
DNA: TGTGCCAGCAGTTTGTGGACAGGAGTCTCCTACGAGCAGTACTTC

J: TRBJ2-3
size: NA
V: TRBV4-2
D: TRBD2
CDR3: CASSQLAGGPTDTQYF
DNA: TGTGCCAGCAGCCAACTAGCGGGGGGGCCGACAGATACGCAGTATTTT

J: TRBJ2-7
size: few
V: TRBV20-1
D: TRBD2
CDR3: CSVKPYTGGAEQYF
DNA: TGCAGTGTTAAACCCTATACCGGGGGGGCCGAGCAGTACTTC

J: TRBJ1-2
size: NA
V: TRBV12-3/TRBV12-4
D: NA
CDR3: CASSPIGPRGGYTF
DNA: TGTGCCAGCAGCCCAATAGGACCTAGAGGGGGCTACACCTTC

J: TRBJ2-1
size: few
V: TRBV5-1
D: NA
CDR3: CASTGFNEQFF
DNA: TGCGCCAGCACCGGGTTTAATGAGCAGTTCTTC

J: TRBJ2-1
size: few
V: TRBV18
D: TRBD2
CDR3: CASSRQLAGQDNEQFF
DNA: TGTGCCAGCTCACGACAACTAGCGGGACAAGACAATGAGCAGTTCTTC

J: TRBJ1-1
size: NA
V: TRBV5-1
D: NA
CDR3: CASSPGQPPGTEAFF
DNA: TGCGCCAGCAGCCCGGGACAACCTCCAGGCACTGAAGCTTTCTTT

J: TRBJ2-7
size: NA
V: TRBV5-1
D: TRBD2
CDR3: CASSGASGTIYEQYF
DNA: TGCGCCAGCAGCGGGGCTAGCGGGACGATTTACGAGCAGTACTTC

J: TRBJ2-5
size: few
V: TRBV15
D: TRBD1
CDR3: CATSRGTGPLETQYF
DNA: TGTGCCACCAGCAGAGGGACAGGTCCTCTAGAGACCCAGTACTTC